Following are 26 T cell receptor beta chains from one sample sequenced in a study of cytomegalovirus exposure and HLA in healthy donors. The study ran its PCR with 60 Vbeta and 13 Jbeta primers. Here immunoSEQ multiplex PCR was the method, and the copy in TCRdb shows in-frame clones only, minus some. The repertoire table contains 45,000 to 60,000 clones. Sequenced sample: PBMCs. Receptors originate from a female donor in good health and CMV-seronegative.

V gene TRBV4-2 combines with J gene TRBJ2-1; D ambiguous. V lost 1 base, J lost 0 bases, and 10 bases lay in between. This CDR3 comprises 16 residues. CDR1 and CDR2 (germline): LGHNA, YNFKEQ. The CDR3 DNA is TGTGCCAGCAGCCAAGTTTCATTTAGCTCCTACAATGAGCAGTTCTTC. It yields the protein CASSQVSFSSYNEQFF.

CDR3 bases: TGCGCCAGCAGCCCTTGGACAGAAAGCACAGATACGCAGTATTTT. This translates into CASSPWTESTDTQYF. V gene TRBV5-1 combines with J gene TRBJ2-3; D is perhaps TRBD1 (6 bases). Germline CDR1 is SGHRS and CDR2 is YFSETQ. This CDR3 is built from 15 residues. V was shortened by 4 bases and J by 0 bases, with 12 bases between the two germline ends.

The chain links TRBV4-2 to TRBJ1-5, with a weak D call TRBD1 (6 bases). The length of the CDR3 is 16 residues. Deletions cut 0 bases from V and 4 bases from J, with 13 bases between. CDR1 is LGHNA and CDR2 is YNFKEQ in the germline V gene. The CDR3 DNA follows: TGTGCCAGCAGCCAAGATTCCACAGGGCGAAATCAGCCCCAGCATTTT. The encoded protein is CASSQDSTGRNQPQHF.

This chain's CDR3 is CSAEDRDEQYF. CDR3 in DNA: TGCAGTGCTGAAGACAGGGACGAGCAGTACTTC. The V gene is TRBV20-1, the J gene TRBJ2-7; 7 bases are a match to TRBD1. CDR1 and CDR2 (germline): DFQATT, SNEGSKA (reference sequence). With V trimmed by 5 bases and J by 5 bases, 3 bases remained unmatched. The CDR3 loop spans 11 amino acids.

The J gene is TRBJ1-5, the V gene TRBV7-2; 11 nucleotides align to TRBD1. The CDR3 has 15 amino acids. The trim removed 6 bases at V and 4 bases at J, leaving 5 bases unmatched. Germline values: CDR1 SGHTA, CDR2 FQGNSA. The DNA of the CDR3 is TGTGCCAGCAGGTCAGGGACAGGGGGGAATCAGCCCCAGCATTTT. It encodes CASRSGTGGNQPQHF.

The chain joins TRBV4-3 to TRBJ2-7, with D maybe TRBD1 (5 bases). The germline gives CDR1 LGHNA, CDR2 YSLEER. The CDR3 loop spans 14 amino acids. Trimming left V 3 bases short and J 1 base short, with 10 bases between. CDR3 region: CASSQMDTSYEQYF. CDR3 in DNA: TGCGCCAGCAGCCAGATGGACACTTCCTACGAGCAGTACTTC.

This chain links TRBV15 with TRBJ1-5; D is ambiguous. There are 13 residues in the CDR3. V was cut by 3 bases and J by 1 base, with 4 bases left in between. Germline CDR1 LNHNV, CDR2 YYDKDF (reference sequence). CDR3 protein: CATSRESNQPQHF. CDR3 nucleotide sequence: TGTGCCACCAGCAGGGAGAGCAATCAGCCCCAGCATTTT.

This chain connects TRBV6-1 to TRBJ1-3, with unresolved D. This CDR3 is built from 13 residues. V lost 3 bases to trimming and J lost 2 bases, with 5 bases between them. The V gene's germline CDR1 is MNHNS and CDR2 SASEGT. CDR3 sequence: CASSDGTGNTIYF. DNA for the CDR3: TGTGCCAGCAGTGACGGGACTGGAAACACCATATATTTT.

The J gene is TRBJ2-3, the V gene TRBV30; TRBD2 matches at 15 bases. Germline lookup yields CDR1 GTSNPN and CDR2 SVGIG (reference sequence). The CDR3 length is 16 residues. Trimming removed 2 bases from V and 5 bases from J; junction bases left unmatched: 5. This chain's CDR3 is CAWSPRTSGRGDTQYF. In DNA form, the CDR3 reads TGTGCCTGGAGTCCCCGGACTAGCGGGAGGGGAGATACGCAGTATTTT.

The rearrangement links TRBV6-6 to TRBJ2-1; 7 bases map to TRBD1. The germline gives CDR1 MNHNY, CDR2 SVGAGI (reference sequence). Trimming took 4 bases from V and 9 from J; bases not matched to a gene: 9. The CDR3 has 14 residues. The CDR3 reads CASSSQGIGGEQFF. CDR3 nucleotides: TGTGCCAGCAGTTCACAGGGGATTGGTGGTGAGCAGTTCTTC.

The chain recombines TRBV19 with TRBJ2-7; D might be TRBD1 (5 bases). This CDR3 is 13 amino acids long. Deletions cut 4 bases from V and 0 bases from J, with 7 bases between. Germline V CDR1 and CDR2: LNHDA, SQIVND (reference sequence). Written as DNA, the CDR3 is TGTGCCAGTAGTAGGACACTCTCCTACGAGCAGTACTTC. Encoded protein: CASSRTLSYEQYF.

This chain connects TRBV7-2 to TRBJ2-5, with 8 nucleotides matching TRBD2. Trimming cost V 0 bases and J 1 base; bases outside gene matches: 4. Germline V gene lookup returns CDR1 SGHTA and CDR2 FQGNSA. The CDR3 is 16 residues long. DNA of the CDR3: TGTGCCAGCAGCTTAGCAGGCGGGGGGAGCCAAGAGACCCAGTACTTC. This translates into CASSLAGGGSQETQYF.

CDR3 sequence (DNA): TGTGCCAGCTCCCCGGGGGCAGGGGGCCCGGAGACCCAGTACTTC. Translated: CASSPGAGGPETQYF. This chain joins TRBV9 and TRBJ2-5; 8 bases match TRBD1. V was pared by 7 bases and J by 5 bases, with 13 bases of the junction left unmatched. The CDR3 length is 15 residues. Looked up from germline, CDR1 is SGDLS and CDR2 is YYNGEE.

J is TRBJ1-1 and V is TRBV9, with TRBD1 identical over 8 bases. This CDR3 has 12 residues. Germline trimming cut 4 bases from V and 7 bases from J; bases unmatched to any gene: 3. Germline-derived CDR1 and CDR2 are SGDLS and YYNGEE. The CDR3 sequence is CASSLGTGEAFF. The CDR3 region has the DNA TGTGCCAGCAGCCTTGGGACAGGTGAAGCTTTCTTT.

This sequence joins TRBV4-3 and TRBJ2-1; 10 bases are a match to TRBD2. Trimming removed 4 bases from V and 0 bases from J; junction bases left unmatched: 6. CDR3 length: 17 amino acids. Germline values: CDR1 LGHNA, CDR2 YSLEER. CDR3 loop: CASSPRTSGSSYNEQFF. The CDR3 nucleotides are TGCGCCAGCAGCCCAAGGACTAGCGGTAGCTCCTACAATGAGCAGTTCTTC.

The chain carries TRBV7-9 and TRBJ1-1, with D possibly being TRBD1 (6 bases). Trimming removed 2 bases from V and 9 bases from J, with 13 bases in between. Per germline, CDR1 SEHNR and CDR2 FQNEAQ (reference sequence). This CDR3 has 13 residues. The CDR3 here is CASSLIGQRKAFF. The CDR3 DNA reads as TGTGCCAGCAGCTTAATCGGACAGAGAAAAGCTTTCTTT.

The genes are TRBV5-1 and TRBJ1-4; TRBD1 might be the D (6 bases). The ends were cut back, 4 bases at V and 0 bases at J, with 10 bases in the middle. The CDR3 totals 15 residues. The germline gives CDR1 SGHRS, CDR2 YFSETQ. The CDR3 region has the DNA TGCGCCAGCAGCCTCCAGGGGTCAACTAATGAAAAACTGTTTTTT. Its translation is CASSLQGSTNEKLFF.

V and J are TRBV5-1 and TRBJ2-7; TRBD2 matches at 10 bases. Looked up from germline, CDR1 is SGHRS and CDR2 is YFSETQ. The CDR3 consists of 15 residues. V trimming: 0 bases; J trimming: 3 bases; junction bases outside the gene matches: 3. The CDR3 loop reads CASSLAPSGSYEQYF. CDR3 nucleotide sequence: TGCGCCAGCAGCTTGGCACCTAGCGGGAGCTACGAGCAGTACTTC.

In nucleotides, the CDR3 is TGCAGCGTTGGAAGTAGGGGGGGCGAGCAGTACTTC. Its protein product is CSVGSRGGEQYF. The V gene is TRBV29-1, the J gene TRBJ2-7; a weak D match, TRBD2 (7 bases). The CDR3 length is 12 residues. CDR1 and CDR2 from the germline V gene are SQVTM and ANQGSEA. The V and J ends lost 4 bases and 6 bases respectively, with 13 bases between them.

This chain links TRBV19 with TRBJ1-6; a weak D match, TRBD1 (6 bases). CDR3 length equals 12 residues. Germline V gene data show CDR1 as LNHDA and CDR2 as SQIVND (reference sequence). V lost 10 bases and J 8 bases, leaving 12 bases between the germline ends. CDR3 in DNA: TGTGCCACAACAGGGAGGGATTCACCCCTCCACTTT. Its translation: CATTGRDSPLHF.

The V and J genes are TRBV4-2 and TRBJ2-2; TRBD2 is a possible D gene (6 bases). Trimming took 1 base from V and 2 from J, leaving 14 bases between them. Germline V gene sequence: CDR1 LGHNA, CDR2 YNFKEQ. The CDR3 totals 17 residues. CDR3 DNA: TGTGCCAGCAGCCAAGTATCCCTCGGGGGAAACACCGGGGAGCTGTTTTTT. Translating gives CASSQVSLGGNTGELFF.

This chain uses TRBV6-5 with TRBJ2-5, with 7 bases identical to TRBD1. Germline CDR1 and CDR2: MNHEY and SVGAGI. The CDR3 contains 13 residues. V shed 4 bases and J 2 bases; nucleotides not matched to a gene: 1. In DNA form, the CDR3 reads TGTGCCAGCAGTTTGGACAGGCAAGAGACCCAGTACTTC. Its translation is CASSLDRQETQYF.

The chain couples TRBV5-1 to TRBJ1-2, with 9 bases aligning to TRBD1. Germline V gene data show CDR1 as SGHRS and CDR2 as YFSETQ. V was clipped by 7 bases and J by 6 bases; unmatched bases: 7. This CDR3 region has 13 residues. The CDR3 region has the DNA TGCGCCAGCGGTAAACAGGGGGCGGATGGCTACACCTTC. Its protein is CASGKQGADGYTF.

The rearrangement links TRBV9 to TRBJ2-1, with 9 nucleotides matching TRBD2. With 4 bases clipped from V and 5 bases from J, the junction kept 1 base outside the gene matches. There are 13 residues in the CDR3. CDR1 and CDR2 (germline): SGDLS, YYNGEE. Here the CDR3 DNA reads TGTGCCAGCAGCTTAGCGGGAGACAATGAGCAGTTCTTC. This codes for CASSLAGDNEQFF. Based on the CDR3 plus reference TRBV9 and TRBJ2-1, the full variable domain is DSGVTQTPKHLITATGQRVTLRCSPRSGDLSVYWYQQSLDQGLQFLIQYYNGEERAKGNILERFSAQQFPDLHSELNLSSLELGDSALYFCASSLAGDNEQFFGPGTRLTVL.

The chain employs TRBV28 and TRBJ1-1; D gene unclear. This CDR3 contains 12 residues. CDR1 and CDR2 (germline): MDHEN, SYDVKM. Trimming shortened V by 10 bases and J by 1 base, and 10 bases separated the two germline ends. In nucleotides, the CDR3 is TGTGCCACCTTAGAGCCGAACACTGAAGCTTTCTTT. It yields the protein CATLEPNTEAFF.

CDR3 protein: CASSYGGTGYEQYF. CDR3 coding DNA: TGTGCCAGCAGTTACGGCGGGACAGGCTACGAGCAGTACTTC. This chain links TRBV6-5 with TRBJ2-7; 8 nucleotides line up with TRBD1. The J segment lost 3 bases and the V segment lost 2 bases, leaving 3 bases of the junction unmatched. The V gene's germline CDR1 is MNHEY and CDR2 SVGAGI. The CDR3 has 14 amino acids.